These T cell receptor beta chains were read from a single sample in a study of post-analysis software for immune sequencing data. One entry per CDR3 protein results from TCRdb running MiXCR on the PCR reads. This repertoire shows some 700,000 distinct CDR3 sequences, more than 50% found once; its top ten account for about 11%. Sequencing used blood. Receptors were obtained from a girl aged 2-15 years with multiple sclerosis. The CDR3 runs from the conserved cysteine through the conserved F or W. A D gene is named only where the DNA matches it firmly. Clone size is not always given. Where it is, it says once, few, many or a class for expanded clones.

size	D	J	length	V	DNA	CDR3
few	-	TRBJ2-5	12	TRBV6-6	TGTGCCAGCAGTTACAGACACCTGACCCAGTACTTC	CASSYRHLTQYF
-	TRBD1	TRBJ2-1	16	TRBV20-1	TGCAGTGCTAGAGCGTTCGGGACAGGGGATTACAATGAGCAGTTCTTC	CSARAFGTGDYNEQFF
-	-	TRBJ2-1	14	TRBV7-9	TGTGCCAGCAGCCCACCCGGAGGGAGACTAGAGCAGTTCTTC	CASSPPGGRLEQFF
-	TRBD1	TRBJ2-4	18	TRBV6-5	TGTGCCAGCAGTTCCCGGACAGGGGGACAACCTTACAAAAACATTCAGTACTTC	CASSSRTGGQPYKNIQYF
-	-	TRBJ2-3	13	TRBV20-1	TGCAGTGCTAACCGCGACCCCGGGGATACGCAGTATTTT	CSANRDPGDTQYF
-	-	TRBJ2-7	16	TRBV7-8	TGTGCCAGCAGCTCCGATTATTGGGGTGGGACCTACGAGCAGTACTTC	CASSSDYWGGTYEQYF
-	-	TRBJ2-7	12	TRBV20-1	TGCAGTGCTAAGACGACAGCGTACGAGCAGTACTTC	CSAKTTAYEQYF
few	TRBD2	TRBJ2-7	16	TRBV5-1	TGCGCCAGCAGTTCAGGGAAATCTAGCGGGCGAGCCGACCAGTACTTC	CASSSGKSSGRADQYF
-	TRBD2	TRBJ2-7	13	TRBV20-1	TGCAGTGCTAACGTAGCGGGGGCAAATGAGCAGTACTTC	CSANVAGANEQYF
-	-	TRBJ2-3	14	TRBV7-2	TGTGCCAGCAGGCGCGGATATAGCACAGATACGCAGTATTTT	CASRRGYSTDTQYF
few	TRBD1	TRBJ2-3	21	TRBV4-3	TGCGCCAGCATCAGGAAGACCGGGACAGGGCCCCACGGAGGGTATACAGATACGCAGTATTTT	CASIRKTGTGPHGGYTDTQYF
-	TRBD2	TRBJ2-5	16	TRBV20-1	TGCAGTGCTAGACATCCGAGGACTAGCGGGGAATGGACCCAGTACTTC	CSARHPRTSGEWTQYF
-	TRBD1	TRBJ2-7	13	TRBV20-1	TGCAGTGCTAGAGTTGGGACAGCGCTCCGGCAGTACTTC	CSARVGTALRQYF
-	-	TRBJ2-7	14	TRBV4-2	TGTGTCAGCAGCCAAGATACAGGTTCCTACGAGCAGTACTTC	CVSSQDTGSYEQYF
-	TRBD2	TRBJ2-1	14	TRBV10-3	TGTGCCATCAGAGCGACTAGCGTATACAATGAGCAGTTCTTC	CAIRATSVYNEQFF
few	-	TRBJ2-5	12	TRBV29-1	TGCAGCGTTGGCGATAGCATCGAGACCCAGTACTTC	CSVGDSIETQYF
-	-	TRBJ2-5	14	TRBV7-2	TGTGCCAGCAGCTCCTCTGTCCGGGAAGAGACCCAGTACTTC	CASSSSVREETQYF
few	TRBD2	TRBJ2-3	17	TRBV4-3	TGCGCCAGCAGCCAAGAGGCTCGGGGGGGTCCCACAGATACGCAGTATTTT	CASSQEARGGPTDTQYF
few	-	TRBJ2-3	13	TRBV7-3	TGTGCCAGCAGGCATACAAGCACAGATACGCAGTATTTT	CASRHTSTDTQYF
-	-	TRBJ2-5	11	TRBV5-5	TGTGCCAGCAGCTTCTGGGGGACCCAGTACTTC	CASSFWGTQYF
-	TRBD2	TRBJ2-1	16	TRBV3-1	TGTGCCAGCAGCCAAGGACCAGCGGGGGGGCAAAATGAGCAGTTCTTC	CASSQGPAGGQNEQFF
-	-	TRBJ2-7	13	TRBV20-1	TGCAGTGCTAGAGAAGGAACTTCCTACGAGCAGTACTTC	CSAREGTSYEQYF
-	-	TRBJ2-3	14	TRBV20-1	TGCAGTGCTAGATATGGGGGAAGCACAGATACGCAGTATTTT	CSARYGGSTDTQYF
-	-	TRBJ1-5	14	TRBV6-6	TGTGCCAGCAGTTACCGCCATCGCAATCAGCCCCAGCATTTT	CASSYRHRNQPQHF
-	TRBD2	TRBJ2-7	17	TRBV5-1	TGCGCCAGCAGCTGGAGGATGACTAGCGGGGTCTCCTACGAGCAGTACTTC	CASSWRMTSGVSYEQYF
-	-	TRBJ2-1	15	TRBV7-2	TGTGCCAGCAGCTTAGGGATCAGCGATACGAGCGGAGAGTTCTTC	CASSLGISDTSGEFF
-	TRBD1	TRBJ1-2	13	TRBV11-3	TGTGCCAGCAGCTCGGACAGGGTGGATGGCTACACCTTC	CASSSDRVDGYTF
-	-	TRBJ2-6	17	TRBV15	TGTGCCACCAGCAGAGATTATGGAACCTCTGGGGCCAACGTCCTGACTTTC	CATSRDYGTSGANVLTF
-	-	TRBJ2-1	14	TRBV7-9	TGTGCCAGCAGCTTAGCGGGGGGGCTTACTGAGCAGTTCTTC	CASSLAGGLTEQFF
-	TRBD1	TRBJ2-5	14	TRBV13	TGTGCCAGCAGCCTATGGGACAGAGGAGAGACCCAGTACTTC	CASSLWDRGETQYF
-	-	TRBJ2-7	14	TRBV20-1	TGCAGTGCTAGAGGCTCCGGGGGCACCTACGAGCAGTACTTC	CSARGSGGTYEQYF
few	-	TRBJ2-1	17	TRBV29-1	TGCAGCGTTGAGGGGGAACAGGGCGTTAGCTCCTACAATGAGCAGTTCTTC	CSVEGEQGVSSYNEQFF
-	-	TRBJ2-1	12	TRBV29-1	TGCAACTCTCGGACAGAGATGTATGAGCAGTTCTTC	CNSRTEMYEQFF
few	TRBD1	TRBJ2-6	17	TRBV5-1	TGCGCCAGCAGCTCTCGACAGGGCCTCCCTGGGGCCAACGTCCTGACTTTC	CASSSRQGLPGANVLTF
-	-	TRBJ1-2	14	TRBV12-3/TRBV12-4	TGTGTCAGCGGCCAACCAGGGACCGGCTATGGCTACACCTTC	CVSGQPGTGYGYTF
-	TRBD2	TRBJ2-2	16	TRBV6-2/TRBV6-3	TGTGCCAGCAGTAACCCCCTAGCGGGGGGGCCGCAGGAGCTGTTTTTT	CASSNPLAGGPQELFF
-	-	TRBJ2-3	13	TRBV12-3/TRBV12-4	TGTGCCAGCAGTTTATCTCGGCCAGATACGCAGTATTTT	CASSLSRPDTQYF
-	TRBD1	TRBJ2-7	16	TRBV6-6	TGTGCCAGCAGTTACTCCCCGGGACAGGGGGTCAACGAGCAGTACTTC	CASSYSPGQGVNEQYF
-	TRBD1	TRBJ2-1	13	TRBV20-1	TGCAGTGCCCACGGGACAGTATACAATGAGCAGTTCTTC	CSAHGTVYNEQFF
few	TRBD2	TRBJ2-7	18	TRBV10-3	TGTGCCATCAGCGGGGGCTTCGGGGAGCGGGAGAGCTCCTACGAGCAGTACTTC	CAISGGFGERESSYEQYF
-	-	TRBJ2-5	13	TRBV20-1	TGCAGTGCTACCACGGTTGCAGGAGAGACCCAGTACTTC	CSATTVAGETQYF
few	TRBD1	TRBJ1-1	13	TRBV20-1	TGCAGTGCTAGGTTGACAGGGGGTACTGAAGCTTTCTTT	CSARLTGGTEAFF
-	TRBD2	TRBJ2-7	15	TRBV20-1	TGCAGTGCTAGAGATGGGACTAGCGGTACCTACGAGCAGTACTTC	CSARDGTSGTYEQYF